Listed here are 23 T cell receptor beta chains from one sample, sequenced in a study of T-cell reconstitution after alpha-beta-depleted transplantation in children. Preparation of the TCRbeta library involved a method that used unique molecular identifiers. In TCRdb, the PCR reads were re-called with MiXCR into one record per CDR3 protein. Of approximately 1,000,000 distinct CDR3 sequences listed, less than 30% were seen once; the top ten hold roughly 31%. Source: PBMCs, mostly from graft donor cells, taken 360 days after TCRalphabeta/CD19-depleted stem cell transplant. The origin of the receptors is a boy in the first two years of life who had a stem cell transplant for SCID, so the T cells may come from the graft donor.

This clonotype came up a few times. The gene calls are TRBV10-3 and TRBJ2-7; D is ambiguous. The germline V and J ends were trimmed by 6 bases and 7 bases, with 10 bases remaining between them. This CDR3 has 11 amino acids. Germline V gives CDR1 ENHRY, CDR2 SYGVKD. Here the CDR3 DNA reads TGTGCCATCAGGCGCCAGAGAGAGCAGTACTTC. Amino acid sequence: CAIRRQREQYF.

CDR3 bases: TGTGCCAGCAGTTCCCCCGGACGGAACCCCAAAAACATTCAGTACTTC. Translated, it gives CASSSPGRNPKNIQYF. The chain has TRBV6-2 or TRBV6-3 and TRBJ2-4; D not resolved. This CDR3 is built from 16 residues. CDR1 MNHEY and CDR2 SVGEGT come from the germline V gene. The ends were cut back, 4 bases at V and 2 bases at J, with 15 bases in the middle.

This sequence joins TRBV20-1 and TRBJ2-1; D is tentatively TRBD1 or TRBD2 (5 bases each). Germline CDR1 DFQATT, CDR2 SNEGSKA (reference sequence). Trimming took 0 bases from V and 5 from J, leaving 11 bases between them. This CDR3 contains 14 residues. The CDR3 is CSARDTWGNNEQFF. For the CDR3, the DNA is TGCAGTGCTAGAGACACCTGGGGGAACAATGAGCAGTTCTTC.

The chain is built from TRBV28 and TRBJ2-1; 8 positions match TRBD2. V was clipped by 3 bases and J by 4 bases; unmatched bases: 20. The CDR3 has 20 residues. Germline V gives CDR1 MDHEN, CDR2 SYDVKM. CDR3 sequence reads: CASSFGVPPQVAGPYNEQFF. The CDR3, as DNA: TGTGCCAGCAGTTTCGGCGTACCCCCTCAAGTAGCGGGACCATACAATGAGCAGTTCTTC. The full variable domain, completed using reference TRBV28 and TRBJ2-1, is DVKVTQSSRYLVKRTGEKVFLECVQDMDHENMFWYRQDPGLGLRLIYFSYDVKMKEKGDIPEGYSVSREKKERFSLILESASTNQTSMYLCASSFGVPPQVAGPYNEQFFGPGTRLTVL.

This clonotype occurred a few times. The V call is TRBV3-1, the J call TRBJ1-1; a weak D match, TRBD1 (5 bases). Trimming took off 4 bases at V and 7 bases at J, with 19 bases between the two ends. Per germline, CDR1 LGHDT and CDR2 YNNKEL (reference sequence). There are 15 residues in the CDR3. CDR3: CASSPGRPSVGEAFF. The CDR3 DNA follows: TGTGCCAGCAGCCCGGGACGCCCTTCGGTGGGTGAAGCTTTCTTT.

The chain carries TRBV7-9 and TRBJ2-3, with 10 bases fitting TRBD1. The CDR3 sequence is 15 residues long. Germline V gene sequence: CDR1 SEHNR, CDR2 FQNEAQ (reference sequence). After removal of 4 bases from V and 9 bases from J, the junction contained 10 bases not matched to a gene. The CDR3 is CASSSTGTGEQTQYF. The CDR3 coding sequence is TGTGCCAGCAGCTCAACCGGGACAGGGGAGCAGACGCAGTATTTT.

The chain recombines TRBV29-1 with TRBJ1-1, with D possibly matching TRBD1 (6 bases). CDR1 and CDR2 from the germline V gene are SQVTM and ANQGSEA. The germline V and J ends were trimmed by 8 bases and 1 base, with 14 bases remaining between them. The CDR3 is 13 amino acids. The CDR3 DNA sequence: TGCAGCTTTATGCAACAGGGGAACACTGAAGCTTTCTTT. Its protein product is CSFMQQGNTEAFF.

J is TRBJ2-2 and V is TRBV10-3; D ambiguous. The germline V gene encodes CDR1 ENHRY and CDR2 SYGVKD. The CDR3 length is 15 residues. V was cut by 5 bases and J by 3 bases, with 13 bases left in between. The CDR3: CAISLGPDYTGELFF. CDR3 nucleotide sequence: TGTGCCATCAGTTTAGGCCCAGACTACACCGGGGAGCTGTTTTTT.

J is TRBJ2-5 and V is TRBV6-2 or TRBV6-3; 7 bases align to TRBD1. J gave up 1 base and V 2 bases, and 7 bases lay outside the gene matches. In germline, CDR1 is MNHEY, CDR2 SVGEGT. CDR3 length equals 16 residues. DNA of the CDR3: TGTGCCAGCAGTTACCGACAGGGTGCCCTCCAAGAGACCCAGTACTTC. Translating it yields CASSYRQGALQETQYF.

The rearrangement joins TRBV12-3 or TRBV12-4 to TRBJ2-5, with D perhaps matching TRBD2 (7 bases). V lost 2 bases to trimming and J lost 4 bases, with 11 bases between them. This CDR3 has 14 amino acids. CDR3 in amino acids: CASSLRGALETQYF. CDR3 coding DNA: TGTGCCAGCAGTTTACGGGGGGCACTAGAGACCCAGTACTTC.

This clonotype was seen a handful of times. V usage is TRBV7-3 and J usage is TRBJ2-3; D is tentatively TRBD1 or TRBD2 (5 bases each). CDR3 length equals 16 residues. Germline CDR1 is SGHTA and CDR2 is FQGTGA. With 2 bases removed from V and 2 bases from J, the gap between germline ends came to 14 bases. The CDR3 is CASSLSGRFDTDTQYF. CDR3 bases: TGTGCCAGCAGCTTATCGGGGCGTTTTGACACAGATACGCAGTATTTT. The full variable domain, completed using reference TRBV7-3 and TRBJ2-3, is GAGVSQTPSNKVTEKGKYVELRCDPISGHTALYWYRQSLGQGPEFLIYFQGTGAADDSGLPNDRFFAVRPEGSVSTLKIQRTERGDSAVYLCASSLSGRFDTDTQYFGPGTRLTVL.

The CDR3 sequence is CASSLRGGRDTGELFF. The CDR3 DNA reads TGCGCCAGCAGCTTGCGGGGAGGTCGCGACACCGGGGAGCTGTTTTTT. The V call is TRBV5-1, the J call TRBJ2-2, with TRBD2 as a possible D gene (6 bases). V lost 1 base, J lost 3 bases, and 13 bases lay in between. The CDR3 covers 16 residues. Germline loops: CDR1 SGHRS, CDR2 YFSETQ. Full variable domain (remainder filled in from reference TRBV5-1 and TRBJ2-2): KAGVTQTPRYLIKTRGQQVTLSCSPISGHRSVSWYQQTPGQGLQFLFEYFSETQRNKGNFPGRFSGRQFSNSRSEMNVSTLELGDSALYLCASSLRGGRDTGELFFGEGSRLTVL.

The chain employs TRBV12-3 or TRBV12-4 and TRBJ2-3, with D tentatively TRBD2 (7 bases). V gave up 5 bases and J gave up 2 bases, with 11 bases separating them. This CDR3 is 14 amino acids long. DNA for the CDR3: TGTGCCAGCAGTCGGGGGGCAAACACAGATACGCAGTATTTT. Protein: CASSRGANTDTQYF.

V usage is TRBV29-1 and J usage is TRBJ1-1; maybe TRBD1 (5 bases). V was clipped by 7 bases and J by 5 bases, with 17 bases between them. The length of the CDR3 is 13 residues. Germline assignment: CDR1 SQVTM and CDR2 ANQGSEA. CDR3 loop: CSDLRGWGTEAFF. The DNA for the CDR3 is TGCAGCGACCTCCGGGGGTGGGGGACTGAAGCTTTCTTT.

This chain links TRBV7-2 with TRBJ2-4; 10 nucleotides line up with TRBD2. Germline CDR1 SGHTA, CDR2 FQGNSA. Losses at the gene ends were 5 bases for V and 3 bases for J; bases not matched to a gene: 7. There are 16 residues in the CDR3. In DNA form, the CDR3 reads TGTGCCAGCAGCCCCAGCGGGGGGGCGGTCAAAAACATTCAGTACTTC. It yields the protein CASSPSGGAVKNIQYF.

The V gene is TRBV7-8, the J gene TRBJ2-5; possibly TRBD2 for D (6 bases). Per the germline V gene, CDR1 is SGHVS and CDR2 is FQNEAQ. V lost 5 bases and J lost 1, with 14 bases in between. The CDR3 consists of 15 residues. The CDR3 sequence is CASSPAGQPQETQYF. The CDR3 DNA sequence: TGTGCCAGCAGCCCTGCGGGGCAGCCCCAAGAGACCCAGTACTTC.

This chain's CDR3 is CASSLRVVTLTIYGYTF. In DNA form, the CDR3 reads TGCGCCAGCAGCCTGCGTGTAGTAACCCTGACTATCTATGGCTACACCTTC. The genes are TRBV4-1 and TRBJ1-2; D ambiguous. The germline V and J ends were trimmed by 4 bases and 4 bases, with 22 bases remaining between them. The CDR3 sequence is 17 residues long. CDR1 MGHRA and CDR2 YSYEKL come from the germline V gene.

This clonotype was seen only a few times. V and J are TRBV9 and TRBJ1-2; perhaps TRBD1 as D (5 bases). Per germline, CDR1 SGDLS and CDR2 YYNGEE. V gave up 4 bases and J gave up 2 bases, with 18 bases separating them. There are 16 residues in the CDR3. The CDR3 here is CASSPRDTPGNYGYTF. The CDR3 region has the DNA TGTGCCAGCAGCCCCAGGGATACCCCAGGGAACTATGGCTACACCTTC.

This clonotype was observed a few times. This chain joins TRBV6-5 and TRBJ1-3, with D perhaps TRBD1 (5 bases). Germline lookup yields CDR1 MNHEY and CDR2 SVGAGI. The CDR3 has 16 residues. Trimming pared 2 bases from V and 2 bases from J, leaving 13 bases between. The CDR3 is CASSYRGEGAGNTIYF. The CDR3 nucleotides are TGTGCCAGCAGTTACCGCGGGGAAGGGGCTGGAAACACCATATATTTT.

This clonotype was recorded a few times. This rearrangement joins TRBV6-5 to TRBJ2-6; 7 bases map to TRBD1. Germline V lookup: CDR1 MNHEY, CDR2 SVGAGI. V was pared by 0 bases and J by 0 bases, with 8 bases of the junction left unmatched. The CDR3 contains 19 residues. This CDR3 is CASSYSDRKRDSGANVLTF. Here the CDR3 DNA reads TGTGCCAGCAGTTACTCGGACAGGAAGAGGGACTCTGGGGCCAACGTCCTGACTTTC.

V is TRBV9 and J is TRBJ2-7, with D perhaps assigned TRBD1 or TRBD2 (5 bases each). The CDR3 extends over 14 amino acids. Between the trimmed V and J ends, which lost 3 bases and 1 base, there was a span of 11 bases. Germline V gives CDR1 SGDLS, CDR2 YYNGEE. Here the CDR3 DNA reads TGTGCCAGCAGCGACGGGACCGCTTCCTACGAGCAGTACTTC. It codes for CASSDGTASYEQYF.

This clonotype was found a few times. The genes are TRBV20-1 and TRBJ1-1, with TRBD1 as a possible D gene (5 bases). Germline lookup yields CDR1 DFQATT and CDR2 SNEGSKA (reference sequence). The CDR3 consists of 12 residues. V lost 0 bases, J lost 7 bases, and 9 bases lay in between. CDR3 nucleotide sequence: TGCAGTGCTAGAGATCTGGGGGGTGAAGCTTTCTTT. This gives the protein CSARDLGGEAFF.

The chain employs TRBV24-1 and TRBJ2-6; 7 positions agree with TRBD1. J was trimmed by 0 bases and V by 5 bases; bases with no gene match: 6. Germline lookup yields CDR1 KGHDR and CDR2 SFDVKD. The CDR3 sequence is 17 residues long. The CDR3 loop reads CATSASRQGSGANVLTF. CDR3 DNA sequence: TGTGCCACCAGTGCCTCCCGACAGGGCTCTGGGGCCAACGTCCTGACTTTC.